This T cell receptor beta chain was obtained from a study of read filtering for tumor transcriptome and immune sequencing. Molecular barcoded adaptors covering alpha/delta and beta/gamma chains were used on around 370 ng RNA. TCRdb called the reads again in MiXCR, with one record for every CDR3 protein. Among about 46,000 distinct CDR3 sequences listed, 9.5% to 15% were seen once. This clonotype was observed many times. Sample: a population of CD138-negative cells sorted from bone marrow. The receptor was derived from a donor at least 40 years old with multiple myeloma.

The CDR3 DNA sequence: TGTGCCAGCACGGGACAGGGGAGGATTCAGCCCCAGCATTTT. Amino acids: CASTGQGRIQPQHF. The chain recombines TRBV6-1 with TRBJ1-5; 10 bases fit TRBD1. CDR1 and CDR2 (germline): MNHNS, SASEGT. Trimming at V came to 7 bases and at J to 6 bases, leaving 6 bases not matched to a gene. The CDR3 is 14 residues long.